A single T cell receptor (beta chain) is shown here with its context. The antigen remains undetermined. The sample belongs to a study of cytomegalovirus exposure and HLA in healthy donors. Study information: Of all 400 or so donors who were genotyped, roughly 83% belonged to the Caucasian-associated ancestry cluster. The study's findings and limits: Trimming of TCR beta V- and J-genes showed a link, identified in a later analysis, to a missense DCLRE1C variant. Solely CMV serostatus was available to characterize immune exposure. Further analysis, carried out later, found HLA-associated TCR beta chains more clonally expanded than equally common other chains.

Germline CDR1 reads SNHLY; CDR2 reads FYNNEI. The V end was cut by 5 bases, the J end by 3 bases, with 13 bases between. CDR3 size: 14 residues. PCR primers comprised 60 Vbeta and 13 Jbeta primers. TCRdb's copy holds only in-frame clones and misses some; the assay was immunoSEQ multiplex PCR. The top ten clones hold 2.5% to 3% of a sample with 200,000 to 250,000 clones, approximately 80% of them seen once. V is TRBV2 and J is TRBJ2-5; D ambiguous. The sequencing sample was made of PBMCs. The receptor was isolated from a man aged 25 to 45 in good health and CMV-seronegative. In nucleotides, the CDR3 is TGTGCCAGCAGTAAAACCGCGCAGGAAGAGACCCAGTACTTC. Amino acids: CASSKTAQEETQYF.